The present entry profiles one T cell receptor (beta chain) with its context. V was trimmed by 6 bases and J by 6 bases, leaving 21 bases between them. Per the germline V gene, CDR1 is SGHDN and CDR2 is FVKESK. The CDR3 is made up of 16 amino acids. Unsorted bulk tissue of about 20-30 mg yielded co-extracted RNA and DNA. The authors made TCR beta cDNA from roughly 480 ng total RNA with a constant-region primer. Researchers made the TCR beta libraries by running three nested multiplex PCR rounds with slightly modified ARM-PCR. It was with TRBV1-TRBV30 forward primers and a C-beta reverse primer that the first two PCR rounds were run, at around 10 cycles each. TCRdb reprocessed the multiplex PCR reads via MiXCR and lists one record per CDR3 protein. The data show 110,000 or so distinct CDR3 sequences, roughly 80% seen once. These data are taken from a study of tumor-infiltrating lymphocytes in primary liver carcinoma. As for the study in general: Spanning 30 to 69 years of age, the patients were men and women.

The rearrangement uses TRBV14 and TRBJ2-1; TRBD2 is a possible D gene (5 bases). The receptor was isolated from a man in his forties with primary liver carcinoma and hepatitis B virus infection. Specimen: liver tumor tissue from sampling region 3. Subset reported: tumor region T3, left-lateral pole. As DNA, the CDR3 is TGTGCCAGCAGTGCCGTAACGGGGTGGGTAAGCAATGAGCAGTTCTTC. This translates into CASSAVTGWVSNEQFF.